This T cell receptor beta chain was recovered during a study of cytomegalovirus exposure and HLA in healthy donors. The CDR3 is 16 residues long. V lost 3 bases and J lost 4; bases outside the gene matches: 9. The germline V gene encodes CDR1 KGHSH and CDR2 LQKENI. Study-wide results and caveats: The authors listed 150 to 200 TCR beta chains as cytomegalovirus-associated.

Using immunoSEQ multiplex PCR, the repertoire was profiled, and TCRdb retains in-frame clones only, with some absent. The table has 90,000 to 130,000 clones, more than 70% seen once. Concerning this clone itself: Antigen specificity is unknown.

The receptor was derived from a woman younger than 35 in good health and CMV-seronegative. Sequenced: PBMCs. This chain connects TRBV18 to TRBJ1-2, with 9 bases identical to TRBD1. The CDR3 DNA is TGTGCCAGCTCACCCTTTTGGACAGGGGCCTCCTATGGCTACACCTTC. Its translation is CASSPFWTGASYGYTF. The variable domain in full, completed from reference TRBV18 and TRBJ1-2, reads NAGVMQNPRHLVRRRGQEARLRCSPMKGHSHVYWYRQLPEEGLKFMVYLQKENIIDESGMPKERFSAEFPKEGPSILRIQQVVRGDSAAYFCASSPFWTGASYGYTFGSGTRLTVV.